Following are 8 T cell receptor beta chains from one sample sequenced in a study of follicular helper T cells after annual influenza vaccination. This sample's time point: 2014-2015 season, 7 days after vaccination. TCRdb's copy holds only in-frame clones and misses some; the assay was immunoSEQ multiplex PCR. The repertoire includes roughly 8,000 clones, approximately 82% of them detected once, and less than 2% sits in the top ten. The sample in question was CXCR5+ CD38- circulating T follicular helper cells from blood, obtained 7 days after influenza vaccination. Subset meaning: circulating Tfh, non-naive CD4+CXCR5+PD-1+ (ICOS+CD38+ or ICOS-CD38-). These receptors were obtained from an adult who received the influenza vaccine.

The gene calls are TRBV5-6 and TRBJ2-1, with D perhaps given as TRBD1 or TRBD2 (5 bases each). Trimming stripped 4 bases from V and 5 bases from J, with 16 bases between. The CDR3 runs to 15 residues. Germline loops: CDR1 SGHDT, CDR2 YYEEEE. The CDR3 nucleotides read TGTGCCAGCAGCGACACTAGGGGCCGGCACAATGAGCAGTTCTTC. The encoded protein is CASSDTRGRHNEQFF.

This rearrangement joins TRBV29-1 to TRBJ2-7; D is unclear. Germline V gene data show CDR1 as SQVTM and CDR2 as ANQGSEA. V was trimmed by 7 bases and J by 4 bases, leaving 26 bases between them. There are 16 residues in the CDR3. CDR3 nucleotide sequence: TGCAGCGCCGACTCCTGGACCCTACGCGACGGGTACGAGCAGTACTTC. Translated, it gives CSADSWTLRDGYEQYF.

This clone appeared once. This rearrangement joins TRBV5-6 to TRBJ2-2, with a tentative D call TRBD2 (5 bases). V lost 2 bases and J 0 bases, leaving 8 bases between the germline ends. The CDR3 is 15 residues long. The V gene's germline CDR1 is SGHDT and CDR2 YYEEEE. The CDR3 sequence is CASSFRGTNTGELFF. The CDR3 coding sequence is TGTGCCAGCAGCTTTCGGGGAACGAACACCGGGGAGCTGTTTTTT.

This clone showed up just once. This rearrangement joins TRBV19 to TRBJ2-3; D remains ambiguous. V was clipped by 3 bases and J by 0 bases, with 7 bases between them. This CDR3 has 14 residues. The V gene's germline CDR1 is LNHDA and CDR2 SQIVND (reference sequence). The CDR3 bases are TGTGCCAGTAGTATCGTACAGAGCACAGATACGCAGTATTTT. It translates to CASSIVQSTDTQYF.

The chain joins TRBV7-2 to TRBJ1-2; 8 bases align to TRBD1. In germline, CDR1 is SGHTA, CDR2 FQGNSA. The CDR3 is 13 residues long. The ends lost 7 bases at V and 4 bases at J; junction bases unmatched: 5. CDR3 bases: TGTGCCAGCACCAACAGGGGGGGCTATGGCTACACCTTC. Translated: CASTNRGGYGYTF.

The chain carries TRBV7-8 and TRBJ2-2; perhaps TRBD1 as D (6 bases). CDR1 and CDR2 from the germline V gene are SGHVS and FQNEAQ. V lost 5 bases to trimming and J lost 7 bases, with 17 bases between them. CDR3 size: 15 residues. As DNA, the CDR3 is TGTGCCAGCAGCCGCCATAAGGGGGTAGGCGGGGAGCTGTTTTTT. This sequence encodes CASSRHKGVGGELFF.

CDR3 DNA: TGCGCCAGCCCAGCGGGGGGAAACCCCACAGATACGCAGTATTTT. This translates into CASPAGGNPTDTQYF. The chain is built from TRBV5-1 and TRBJ2-3, with 9 nucleotides matching TRBD2. V was pared by 7 bases and J by 2 bases, with 8 bases of the junction left unmatched. There are 15 residues in the CDR3. The germline CDR1 and CDR2 sequences are SGHRS and YFSETQ.

The table lists this clone with a few counts. The rearrangement uses TRBV7-2 and TRBJ2-7, with 10 bases aligning to TRBD1. V dropped 1 base and J dropped 3; count of bases not matched to a gene: 6. Germline V gene lookup returns CDR1 SGHTA and CDR2 FQGNSA. The CDR3 extends over 16 amino acids. This CDR3 reads CASSLVPGQGYYEQYF. The CDR3 bases are TGTGCCAGCAGCTTAGTCCCGGGACAGGGGTACTACGAGCAGTACTTC.